This TCR beta chain originates from a study of shared clonotypes between healthy human individuals (TCRdb year 2020). In terms of the full investigation: Three men and two women, aged 18 to 49 years, made up the cohort. For each donor, three plates each were used for CD4 naive and CD4 memory, two plates were used for CD8 naive, and one plate was used for CD8 memory. To estimate repertoire size and how much clonotypes are shared between individuals, the study performed deep sequencing of blood TCR repertoires from five healthy adults. Libraries were prepared and TCR repertoires were sequenced by different laboratories using diverse techniques, in order to increase sequencing depth and limit assay-specific biases. Per donor, leukapheresis produced somewhere between about 0.94 and 9.5 billion PBMCs. What the authors observed across the whole study: Incomplete sequencing was indicated by rarefaction of sorted-subset datasets, despite the large sequencing depth. Compared with non-shared clonotypes, the clonotypes found in all four sorted-subset donors had higher generation probabilities. Estimated clonotype richness was generally larger for naive than for memory subsets. The small number of donors limited the genetic and exposure-history diversity represented. Across a few donors, about 4.5% of naive CD4, approximately 3.6% of naive CD8, 2% to 2.5% of memory CD4, and approximately 0.4% of memory CD8 clonotypes were shared. Only blood was sampled, and tissue TCR repertoires likely differ from those in blood. Pairwise subsampling indicated that sequencing depth was expected to affect the degree of clonotype sharing among donors.

CD8 naive samples consisted of CD45RO-negative cells that were positively selected for CCR7, yielding a CD45RA+CCR7+ population without TemRA cells. Donors were healthy HIV-negative adults with no recently reported acute infections or vaccinations. Every donor was a Caucasian adult living in Nashville, Tennessee, USA. Blood was obtained by leukapheresis, after which PBMCs were separated by Ficoll-Histopaque density gradient centrifugation and cryopreserved in liquid nitrogen vapor phase. Analytical flow cytometry was used to check the purity and quantity of every magnetically sorted T cell population. Genomic DNA was isolated from each sorted fraction and quantified by UV absorbance on a Nanodrop 2000c. Trimming takes 4 bases from V and 1 base from J, and the germline ends sit 4 bases apart. From its cysteine to its phenylalanine, the CDR3 spans 12 amino acids. Only CDR3 DNA remains: 36 bases, in frame from the first base. According to the germline V gene (reference sequence), CDR1 reads LNHDA and CDR2 reads SQIVND.

Using the deep immunoSEQ assay, multiplex PCR amplified TCR CDR3 regions from genomic DNA. Extracted genomic DNA from each cell subset was spread evenly across all wells of several immunoSEQ 96-well plates, with each plate serving as a replicate. For sorted subsets, around 200 ng genomic DNA, equal to 30,000 to 35,000 T cell genomes, was loaded into each replicate PCR. The purified libraries were quantified using a Qubit 3.0 fluorometer, sized with a Bioanalyzer 2100, and then quantified again using the KAPA Library Quantification kit. Every immunoSEQ 96-well plate was sequenced on a separate single-read 150-cycle Illumina NextSeq 550 flow cell. In the authors' own workflow: Because only junctional sequences without quality scores were contained in the immunoSEQ output, filtering matching that applied to full-length reads could not be performed. To assign V/J genes and CDR3, sequences were annotated using PyIR, a Python wrapper for IgBLAST v1.9, with IMGT germline references. Any read was removed if the V/J assignment was weak (E-value above 1e-6), the CDR3 was missing, or the read contained stop codons, out-of-frame junctions, or ambiguous translated residues. V3J clonotypes were defined as sequences sharing the same inferred V gene, J gene, and CDR3 amino acid sequence. Percentage overlap between repertoires was calculated by dividing the number of shared unique clonotypes by the size of the smaller repertoire. Three approaches were used to assess repertoire richness: RTK rarefaction, the Chao1 estimator, and Recon v2.1 estimates of unobserved clonotypes. Generation probabilities for all TCRbeta clonotypes obtained by the gDNA method from several donors were computed using OLGA. TCRdb mirrors the immuneACCESS table, restricted to in-frame sequences. Some clones are absent from its copies; in checked studies, under half trace to an unresolved V gene, and the reason for the others is unknown. Clone size and V and J calls were adopted from that table, with D and trimming inferred from the DNA. This sample holds millions of clones; about 95% were observed only once. Roughly 1% of the sample lies in the top ten.

About this clone itself: Its antigen has not been determined. One base away there is no much larger clone; base qualities are not given.

This TCR was sampled from a man aged 18 to 30 in good health. The chain is made from TRBV19 and TRBJ1-1; confidence is insufficient to name the D gene. The sequenced sample consisted of naive CD8+ T cells sorted from blood. The cell subset or site tag for this specimen amounts to: CD45RA+CCR7+. The DNA is TGTGCCAGTAGTAATCCGAACACTGAAGCTTTCTTT. Its amino acids are CASSNPNTEAFF.